Below are 3 T cell receptor beta chains sequenced from a single sample in a study of molecular identifiers for immune sequencing clone quantification. MiXCR, run by TCRdb on the PCR reads, gives a single entry per CDR3 protein. The data contain around 470,000 distinct CDR3 sequences, over 20% of them singletons. What was sequenced was naive CD8+ T cells from blood, with Jurkat cell RNA spiked in. The subset: FACS-sorted CD8+CD4-CCR7+CD45RA+ naive T cells. Source of these receptors: a human donor in good health. Some libraries in this study had Jurkat cell RNA spiked in.

This clonotype has ten or more counts. V usage is TRBV7-2 and J usage is TRBJ2-6; D is unresolved. Trimming shortened V by 3 bases and J by 0 bases, and 18 bases separated the two germline ends. The CDR3 has 19 residues. The germline CDR1 and CDR2 sequences are SGHTA and FQGNSA. CDR3 nucleotide sequence: TGTGCCAGCAGCTTCATTCGGACCGGAATTTTCTCTGGGGCCAACGTCCTGACTTTC. It specifies CASSFIRTGIFSGANVLTF.

This clonotype was seen ten or more times. The V and J genes are TRBV10-2 and TRBJ2-2; no definite D call. The CDR3 has 14 residues. Germline V lookup: CDR1 WSHSY, CDR2 SAAADI. The ends were cut back, 11 bases at V and 2 bases at J, with 15 bases in the middle. The CDR3 here is CASHDKTNTGELFF. In nucleotides, the CDR3 is TGCGCCTCACATGACAAGACAAACACCGGGGAGCTGTTTTTT.

To note about this clonotype: A much larger clone lies a single base off, so this may be a read error. This sequence joins TRBV7-9 and TRBJ2-1, with D perhaps given as TRBD1 or TRBD2 (6 bases each). CDR3 size: 12 residues. V lost 5 bases to trimming and J lost 15 bases, with 17 bases between them. Looked up from germline, CDR1 is SEHNR and CDR2 is FQNEAQ (reference sequence). CDR3 residues: CASSPSARGRFF. CDR3 nucleotide sequence: TGTGCCAGCAGCCCTTCTGCCCGGGGGCGGTTCTTC.